This is a list of T cell receptor beta chains from one sample in a study of cytomegalovirus exposure and HLA in healthy donors. Measured with immunoSEQ multiplex PCR; TCRdb has only the in-frame clones, and not every one. The profile shows approximately 150,000 clones, almost 85% of them singletons. Sequenced: PBMCs. The receptor set was obtained from a woman between 55 and 75 years old in good health and CMV-seropositive. CDR3s include the opening cysteine and the closing phenylalanine or tryptophan. A D gene is named only where the DNA matches it firmly. Rows may omit the clone size; those that give it use once, few, many or a size class.

>TRBJ2-3|-|TRBV2|-
TGTGCCAGCACTCCGGGGAGGGGGGCAGATACGCAGTATTTT
CASTPGRGADTQYF
>TRBJ2-6|few|TRBV7-9|TRBD1
TGTGCCAGTTACGACAGGGATTCTGGGGCCAACGTCCTGACTTTC
CASYDRDSGANVLTF
>TRBJ2-7|-|TRBV28|-
TGTGCCAGCAGTCTTAGCTCCTACGAGCAGTACTTC
CASSLSSYEQYF
>TRBJ1-4|-|TRBV19|TRBD1
TGTGCCAGTAGTCGAAGGACAGGGGGCCATGAAAAACTGTTTTTT
CASSRRTGGHEKLFF
>TRBJ2-2|-|TRBV4-1|-
TGCGCCAGCAGCCAAGATGGATTAGGGGCCTCGAACACCGGGGAGCTGTTTTTT
CASSQDGLGASNTGELFF
>TRBJ2-3|once|TRBV30|-
TGTGCCTCTGGGCCGGGACTCGATACGCAGTATTTT
CASGPGLDTQYF
>TRBJ1-4|-|TRBV2|-
TGTGCCAGCAGTGGAGAGACATATGAAAAACTGTTTTTT
CASSGETYEKLFF
>TRBJ2-7|-|TRBV4-1|-
TGCGCCAGCAGCCAAGAAGGAGGCTACGAGCAGTACTTC
CASSQEGGYEQYF
>TRBJ2-3|-|TRBV18|-
TGTGCCAGCTCACCAGAGCAGGGGTCCACAGATACGCAGTATTTT
CASSPEQGSTDTQYF
>TRBJ2-1|-|TRBV5-1|TRBD2
TGCGCCAGCAGCCCGCCGGGACTAGCGGGAGGGCTTGCTGAGCAGTTCTTC
CASSPPGLAGGLAEQFF
>TRBJ2-7|-|TRBV4-3|-
TGCGCCAGCAGCCAAGACAGTGCGGGCAACTACGAGCAGTACTTC
CASSQDSAGNYEQYF
>TRBJ2-2|-|TRBV30|TRBD2
TGTGCCTGGAGGACTAGCGGAAACACCGGGGAGCTGTTTTTT
CAWRTSGNTGELFF
>TRBJ1-5|-|TRBV15|-
TGTGCCACCAGCGCGAAGGGCAGGGCGTATCAGCCCCAGCATTTT
CATSAKGRAYQPQHF
>TRBJ1-2|few|TRBV29-1|-
TGCAGCGTTGTCAGACAGGACTCTATCGATGGCTACACCTTC
CSVVRQDSIDGYTF
>TRBJ2-3|-|TRBV19|-
TGTGCCAGTAGTTTCCTTGGGGCCACAGATACGCAGTATTTT
CASSFLGATDTQYF
>TRBJ2-7|-|TRBV30|-
TGTGCCTGGAGTGTACCCGGCGGAACCTACGAGCAGTACTTC
CAWSVPGGTYEQYF
>TRBJ2-5|-|TRBV21-1|-
TGTGCCAGCAGCCAATACGGGGGGCGCAAAAAGAGGGGGGAGACCCAGTACTTC
CASSQYGGRKKRGETQYF
>TRBJ2-3|-|TRBV4-1|-
TGCGCCAGCAGCCAGGAACTAGCAGCCACTCCCTATACGCAGTATTTT
CASSQELAATPYTQYF
>TRBJ1-2|-|TRBV7-2|TRBD1
TGTGCCAGCAGGAAGGGTGGACAGGGGGGTTTTGGCTACACCTTC
CASRKGGQGGFGYTF
>TRBJ2-7|-|TRBV4-1|-
TGCGCCAGCAGCCAAGAAACAGCCTACGAGCAGTACTTC
CASSQETAYEQYF
>TRBJ2-7|-|TRBV30|-
TGTGCCTGGAGTGCGACAGATTACGAGCAGTACTTC
CAWSATDYEQYF
>TRBJ2-3|-|TRBV30|-
TGTGCCTGGAGTGGCTTGGGACACCCCACAGATACGCAGTATTTT
CAWSGLGHPTDTQYF
>TRBJ2-2|-|TRBV19|-
TGTGCCAGTAGGCCGGGTTCGAACACCGGGGAGCTGTTTTTT
CASRPGSNTGELFF
>TRBJ1-1|-|TRBV6-4|-
TGTGCCAGCAGTCGGTGGGCTGCGAACACTGAAGCTTTCTTT
CASSRWAANTEAFF
>TRBJ2-7|-|TRBV11-2|TRBD1
TGTGCCAGCAGCTTAGGGACAGGGAGGTACGAGCAGTACTTC
CASSLGTGRYEQYF
>TRBJ2-2|-|TRBV19|-
TGTGCCAGTAATAATAGACAGAACACCGGGGAGCTGTTTTTT
CASNNRQNTGELFF
>TRBJ1-1|-|TRBV29-1|TRBD1
TGCAGCGCGTTCACCCGGGACAGGGACACTGAAGCTTTCTTT
CSAFTRDRDTEAFF
>TRBJ2-2|-|TRBV9|TRBD2
TGTGCCAGCAGCCCGAGGGTCCTAGCGGGGGACAACACCGGGGAGCTGTTTTTT
CASSPRVLAGDNTGELFF
>TRBJ1-2|-|TRBV7-3|TRBD1
TGTGCCAGCAGCTTGGGACAGTCTAACTATGGCTACACCTTC
CASSLGQSNYGYTF
>TRBJ1-2|-|TRBV5-6|-
TGTGCCAGCAGCTTTGCAACTCCCCGACAGAACTATGGCTACACCTTC
CASSFATPRQNYGYTF
>TRBJ2-1|-|TRBV29-1|TRBD2
TGCAGCGTTGTACGGGGGCCCGGGGGGGATGAGCAGTTCTTC
CSVVRGPGGDEQFF
>TRBJ1-1|-|TRBV19|-
TGTGCCAGTAGGTGGGGCAGATCAACTGAAGCTTTCTTT
CASRWGRSTEAFF
>TRBJ2-7|-|TRBV5-6|-
TGTGCCAGCAGCTTGTTACCAGCTCAGGGTTCCTACGAGCAGTACTTC
CASSLLPAQGSYEQYF
>TRBJ1-5|once|TRBV27|-
TGTGCCAGCAGTTTATTGTCGGGGGGCAATCAGCCCCAGCATTTT
CASSLLSGGNQPQHF
>TRBJ2-7|-|TRBV5-4|TRBD1
TGTGCCAGCAATTCAGGGGGTCTCTCCTACGAGCAGTACTTC
CASNSGGLSYEQYF
>TRBJ2-7|few|TRBV21-1|-
TGTGCCAGCAGCATACCGACAGGGGCCCCCTACGAGCAGTACTTC
CASSIPTGAPYEQYF
>TRBJ1-5|-|TRBV28|-
TGTGCCAGCAGTTTATTAGAAGGGGAAGGCGATCAGCCCCAGCATTTT
CASSLLEGEGDQPQHF
>TRBJ2-1|-|TRBV7-6|TRBD2
TGTGCCAGCACCCTTCGGGAGGGATGGGAGCAGTTCTTC
CASTLREGWEQFF
>TRBJ2-7|-|TRBV4-3|-
TGCGCCAGCAGCCAAGAGGTTATACAACCTGGCTCCTACGAGCAGTACTTC
CASSQEVIQPGSYEQYF
>TRBJ2-6|-|TRBV28|TRBD1
TGTGCCAGCAGTACCCGGGACAGGGGATATGGGGCCAACGTCCTGACTTTC
CASSTRDRGYGANVLTF
>TRBJ1-3|once|TRBV6-1|TRBD1
TGTGCCAGCAACCTGGACAGGGCGAACACCATATATTTT
CASNLDRANTIYF
>TRBJ1-1|once|TRBV28|-
TGTGCCAGCAGTTTTGCGGGACGGACAAACACTGAAGCTTTCTTT
CASSFAGRTNTEAFF
>TRBJ1-1|-|TRBV7-2|-
TGTGCCAGCAGCTTAGAGCAGGGTTGGGCTGAAGCTTTCTTT
CASSLEQGWAEAFF
>TRBJ2-7|few|TRBV14|TRBD2
TGTGCCAGCAGCCGTAGCGTGGGCGGGAGTGTATCCTACGAGCAGTACTTC
CASSRSVGGSVSYEQYF
>TRBJ1-2|-|TRBV12-5|TRBD1
TGTGCTAGTGGTGGGCCAGGGGGCGATGGCTACACCTTC
CASGGPGGDGYTF
>TRBJ2-3|-|TRBV7-2|-
TGTGCCAGCAGCTTAATGGGCTCCACAGATACGCAGTATTTT
CASSLMGSTDTQYF
>TRBJ2-7|-|TRBV29-1|-
TGCAGCGTGAGTAAACCAGGGGGGAGTTCATACGAGCAGTACTTC
CSVSKPGGSSYEQYF
>TRBJ2-1|-|TRBV5-1|-
TGCGCCAGCAGTGAACAGAATCCTTACAATGAGCAGTTCTTC
CASSEQNPYNEQFF
>TRBJ2-3|-|TRBV5-1|TRBD2
TGCGCCAGCAGCTTGACTAGCGGGAGGGCCGGCACAGATACGCAGTATTTT
CASSLTSGRAGTDTQYF
>TRBJ1-1|-|TRBV18|-
TGTGCCAGCTCAATCCCGGGACACAAGAACACTGAAGCTTTCTTT
CASSIPGHKNTEAFF
>TRBJ2-3|-|TRBV10-2|-
TGCGCCAGCAGATACCAGGGCCCTAGCACAGATACGCAGTATTTT
CASRYQGPSTDTQYF
>TRBJ2-3|-|TRBV4-3|TRBD2
TGCGCCAGCAGCCAGTCCCTAGCGGGAGTGGATACGCAGTATTTT
CASSQSLAGVDTQYF
>TRBJ1-2|-|TRBV29-1|-
TGCAGCGTTCTACCGCCGGCGGGTGGCTACACCTTC
CSVLPPAGGYTF
>TRBJ2-3|-|TRBV28|TRBD1
TGTGCCAGCAGTTTAAGTAACAGGGGAAGGGCAGATACGCAGTATTTT
CASSLSNRGRADTQYF
>TRBJ2-7|-|TRBV28|-
TGTGCCAGCAGTTTGCTCGGTTACGAGCAGTACTTC
CASSLLGYEQYF
>TRBJ1-1|few|TRBV30|TRBD1
TGTGCCTGGAATCGGCCGGGACAGGGCTACACTGAAGCTTTCTTT
CAWNRPGQGYTEAFF
>TRBJ2-7|few|TRBV6-6|-
TGTGCCAGCAGTTCCCCAGCCTACGAGCAGTACTTC
CASSSPAYEQYF